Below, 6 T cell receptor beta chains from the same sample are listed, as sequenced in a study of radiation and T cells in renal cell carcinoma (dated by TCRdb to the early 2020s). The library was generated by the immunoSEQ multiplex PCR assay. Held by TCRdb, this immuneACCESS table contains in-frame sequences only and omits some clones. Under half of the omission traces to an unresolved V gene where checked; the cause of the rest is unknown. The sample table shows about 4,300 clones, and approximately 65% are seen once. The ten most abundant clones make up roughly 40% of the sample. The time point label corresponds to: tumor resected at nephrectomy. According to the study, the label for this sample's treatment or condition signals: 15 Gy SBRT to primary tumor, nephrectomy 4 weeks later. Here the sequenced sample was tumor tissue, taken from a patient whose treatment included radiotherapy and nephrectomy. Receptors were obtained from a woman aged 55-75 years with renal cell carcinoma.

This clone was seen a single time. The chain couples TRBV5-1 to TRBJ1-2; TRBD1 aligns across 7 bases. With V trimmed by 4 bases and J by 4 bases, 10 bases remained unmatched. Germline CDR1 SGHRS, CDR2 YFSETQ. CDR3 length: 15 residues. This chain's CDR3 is CASSPRQGWSYGYTF. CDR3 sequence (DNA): TGCGCCAGCAGCCCGAGACAGGGTTGGTCCTATGGCTACACCTTC. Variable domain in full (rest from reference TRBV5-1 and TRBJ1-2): KAGVTQTPRYLIKTRGQQVTLSCSPISGHRSVSWYQQTPGQGLQFLFEYFSETQRNKGNFPGRFSGRQFSNSRSEMNVSTLELGDSALYLCASSPRQGWSYGYTFGSGTRLTVV.

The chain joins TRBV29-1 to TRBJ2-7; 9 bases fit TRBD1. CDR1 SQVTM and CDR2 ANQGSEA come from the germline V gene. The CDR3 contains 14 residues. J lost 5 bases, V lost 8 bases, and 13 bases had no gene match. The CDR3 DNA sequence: TGCAGCTTCACCCCCGGGACAGGGCACAACGAGCAGTACTTC. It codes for CSFTPGTGHNEQYF.

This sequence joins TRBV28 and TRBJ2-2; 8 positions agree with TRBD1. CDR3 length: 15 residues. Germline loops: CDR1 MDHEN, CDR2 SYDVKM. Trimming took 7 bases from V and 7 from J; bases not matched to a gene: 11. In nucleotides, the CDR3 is TGTGCCAGCAAGCCCGGGACAGGAGGAATCGGGGAGCTGTTTTTT. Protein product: CASKPGTGGIGELFF.

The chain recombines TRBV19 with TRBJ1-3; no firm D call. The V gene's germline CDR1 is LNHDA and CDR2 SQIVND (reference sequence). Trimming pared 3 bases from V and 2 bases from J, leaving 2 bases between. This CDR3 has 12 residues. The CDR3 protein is CASSITGNTIYF. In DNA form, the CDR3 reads TGTGCCAGTAGTATTACTGGAAACACCATATATTTT. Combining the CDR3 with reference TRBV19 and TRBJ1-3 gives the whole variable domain DGGITQSPKYLFRKEGQNVTLSCEQNLNHDAMYWYRQDPGQGLRLIYYSQIVNDFQKGDIAEGYSVSREKKESFPLTVTSAQKNPTAFYLCASSITGNTIYFGEGSWLTVV.

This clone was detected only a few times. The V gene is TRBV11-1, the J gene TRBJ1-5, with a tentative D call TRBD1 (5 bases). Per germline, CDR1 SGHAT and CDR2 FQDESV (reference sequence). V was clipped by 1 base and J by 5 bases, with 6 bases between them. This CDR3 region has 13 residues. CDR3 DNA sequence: TGTGCCAGCAGCTTAGGGGGCGATCAGCCCCAGCATTTT. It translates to CASSLGGDQPQHF. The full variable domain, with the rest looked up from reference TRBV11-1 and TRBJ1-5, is EAEVAQSPRYKITEKSQAVAFWCDPISGHATLYWYRQILGQGPELLVQFQDESVVDDSQLPKDRFSAERLKGVDSTLKIQPAELGDSAMYLCASSLGGDQPQHFGDGTRLSIL.

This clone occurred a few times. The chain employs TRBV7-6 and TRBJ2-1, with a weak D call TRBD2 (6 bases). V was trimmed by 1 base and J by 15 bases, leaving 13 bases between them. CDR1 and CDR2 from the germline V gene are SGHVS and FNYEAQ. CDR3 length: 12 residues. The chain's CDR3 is CASSLVWDLLFF. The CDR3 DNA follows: TGTGCCAGCAGCTTAGTATGGGACTTACTGTTCTTC.